The T cell receptor beta chain under discussion was sequenced for a study of molecular identifiers for immune sequencing clone quantification. Notes on this clonotype: The antigen is unknown.

A CD8+CD4-CCR7+CD45RA+ phenotype served as the sorting definition for naive CD8 T cells. Trimming pared 1 base from V and 2 bases from J, leaving 8 bases between. The germline V gene encodes CDR1 MNHEY and CDR2 SMNVEV (reference sequence). The CDR3 spans 14 residues. MiXCR was run by TCRdb on the PCR reads, yielding one entry per CDR3 protein. The data hold 300,000 to 400,000 distinct CDR3 sequences, with about a fifth observed a single time. Study-level points and caveats: Clones above 20 RNA copies contained over 98% of effector molecules but under 1% of naive ones.

Sequencing input: naive CD8+ T cells from blood, with Jurkat cell RNA spiked in. Subset reported: FACS-sorted CD8+CD4-CCR7+CD45RA+ naive T cells. The clonotype originates from a human donor in good health. Some libraries in this study had Jurkat cell RNA spiked in. J is TRBJ2-5 and V is TRBV27; unclear D gene. The CDR3 DNA reads as TGTGCCAGCAGTTTATATGGCAGTCAAGAGACCCAGTACTTC. Translating it yields CASSLYGSQETQYF.